Here is one TCR beta chain with its context. Its antigen remains undetermined. Base qualities are not provided; no much larger clone lies one nucleotide away. The entry originates in a study of blood T cell repertoires in COVID-19 (dated by TCRdb to about 2020). Broadly, across the study: The collaborator samples originated in the United States, Italy and Spain and spanned the acute and convalescent phases of COVID-19. Subjects who had been exposed to COVID-19, were actively infected with it, or had recovered from it provided the deeply sampled blood TCRbeta repertoires that made up the dataset. The material from the prospective study consisted of cDNA or gDNA derived from T cells, B-cell-depleted T cells, or PBMCs. Nearly every sample came with metadata listing a de-identified subject ID, COVID-19 status, age in years and sex. Samples came from the ongoing ImmuneRACE study (first 160 participants) plus 1,254 subjects from 6 global collaborators. The repertoires were made available in a free public database intended to serve as a resource for research on the immune response to SARS-CoV-2. Where available, HLA class I and class II types were taken from metadata supplied by the sample provider and were not determined by assay-based typing.

Participants in the prospective study were aged about 18 to 89 years, lived in some 24 United States geographic areas, and enrolled through a virtual design. Cohort assignment in the prospective study relied on participant-reported clinical history from a screening survey and a study questionnaire. Recovered participants in ImmuneRACE Cohort 3 were defined by two consecutive negative NP/OP PCR tests, clearance by a healthcare professional, or resolution of symptoms. Each participant in the prospective study had whole blood, serum and a nasopharyngeal or oropharyngeal swab collected by mobile phlebotomists. Additional blood draws and questionnaires over an approximately 2-month period could optionally be provided by prospective study participants. Before DNA extraction, prospective study blood samples were shipped either frozen or at room temperature. TCRbeta CDR3 regions were amplified from genomic DNA by means of the immunoSEQ Assay, a bias-controlled multiplex PCR. The authors' analysis ran thus. Within the assay, amplification of reference gene primers was used to estimate how many nucleated cells each sample contained. Sequence reads were collapsed and filtered to measure the absolute abundance of every unique TCRbeta CDR3 rearrangement. For each sample, productive Simpson clonality was calculated as the square root of Simpson's diversity index over productive rearrangements. TCRdb re-hosts the immuneACCESS table, in-frame sequences only. Its copies lack some clones; in the studies checked, an unresolved V gene accounts for under half of them, and the cause for the rest is not known. V and J calls and clone size are as listed in that table; D and trimming were resolved from the DNA. The sample table holds around 330,000 clones, of which roughly 89% were seen once. Of the sample, 5% to 5.5% is held by the ten largest clones.

Overall study results and their limits: The amount of clinical and demographic metadata varied by source and participant and was provided uncurated.

The CDR3 runs 14 amino acids, cysteine and phenylalanine included. Only the CDR3 region is kept as DNA, spanning 42 bases read in frame from base 1. CDR1 and CDR2, per the germline V gene, are SNHLY and FYNNEI. V lost 4 bases and J lost 15 bases, and the count of bases not matched to a germline gene is 15. This sequence originates from a man aged 55 to 70 who had recovered from COVID-19. The V gene is TRBV2 and the J gene is TRBJ2-1, with 7 bases aligning to TRBD1. The sequencing input was PBMCs or T cells enriched from blood (not recorded which). This receptor carries the CDR3 CASSATGQPNHLFF. At the DNA level, the sequence is TGTGCCAGCAGTGCCACGGGACAGCCAAACCACCTGTTCTTC.